There are a few counts of the clone carrying this TCR beta chain. What it recognizes is unknown. Germline CDR1 LNHDA, CDR2 SQIVND (reference sequence). The V gene end was trimmed by 3 bases and the J gene end by 0 bases; junction bases not matched to a gene: 8. The length of the CDR3 is 18 residues. PCR employed 60 Vbeta and 13 Jbeta primers. Profiling relied on immunoSEQ multiplex PCR, and the TCRdb table lists in-frame clones only, not all of them. Here the sample spans tens of thousands of clones, roughly 80% being singletons. This record belongs to a study of cytomegalovirus exposure and HLA in healthy donors. Study-wide points: Researchers reported in a later analysis that a missense DCLRE1C variant was tied to TCR beta V- and J-gene trimming.

The chain joins TRBV19 to TRBJ2-6; 7 bases agree with TRBD1. The receptor's source is a woman in her twenties or thirties in good health and CMV-seronegative. Source material: PBMCs. CDR3: CASSISGTVLSGANVLTF. CDR3 in DNA: TGTGCCAGTAGTATTTCAGGGACAGTCCTCTCTGGGGCCAACGTCCTGACTTTC.